The 32 T cell receptor beta chains reported below all come from one sample, sequenced in a study of radiation and T cells in renal cell carcinoma. The repertoire was sequenced with immunoSEQ multiplex PCR; TCRdb's copy has only in-frame clones and lacks some. Among approximately 85,000 clones, roughly nine tenths were seen once, and the ten largest hold approximately 6%. This sample's time point: blood 4 weeks post-SBRT, at nephrectomy. Noted treatment: 15 Gy SBRT to primary tumor, nephrectomy 4 weeks later. The source was blood, collected from a patient whose treatment included radiotherapy and nephrectomy. These receptors were obtained from a woman aged 70-85 years with renal cell carcinoma.

The chain combines TRBV14 with TRBJ2-3, with D unresolved. Germline V gene lookup returns CDR1 SGHDN and CDR2 FVKESK. The CDR3 extends over 14 amino acids. V lost 0 bases and J lost 10, with 14 bases in between. The CDR3 loop is CASSQDISLRAQYF. The CDR3 DNA sequence: TGTGCCAGCAGCCAAGATATCTCCCTTAGAGCGCAGTATTTT.

The chain employs TRBV4-2 and TRBJ1-1, with a possible D match to TRBD1 (6 bases). The CDR3 spans 19 residues. Trimming took 0 bases from V and 0 from J, leaving 20 bases between them. From germline, CDR1 is LGHNA and CDR2 YNFKEQ. Here the CDR3 reads CASSQDRGGAGGMNTEAFF. The CDR3 nucleotides are TGTGCCAGCAGCCAAGACCGAGGGGGGGCGGGTGGCATGAACACTGAAGCTTTCTTT.

The V gene is TRBV19, the J gene TRBJ2-1; no clear D. Germline CDR1 and CDR2: LNHDA and SQIVND (reference sequence). V lost 1 base and J 6 bases, leaving 10 bases between the germline ends. The CDR3 sequence is 14 residues long. The CDR3 spells CASSIGLESNEQFF. CDR3 coding DNA: TGTGCCAGTAGTATAGGGCTAGAAAGCAATGAGCAGTTCTTC.

The chain links TRBV15 to TRBJ1-2; D remains unclear. There are 17 residues in the CDR3. V lost 0 bases, J lost 4 bases, and 18 bases lay in between. Germline V gives CDR1 LNHNV, CDR2 YYDKDF (reference sequence). CDR3 sequence reads: CATSRDLSEGGTYGYTF. DNA of the CDR3: TGTGCCACCAGCAGAGATTTATCGGAGGGTGGCACCTATGGCTACACCTTC.

The rearrangement links TRBV6-1 to TRBJ1-5; 7 bases are a match to TRBD1. Germline V gene data show CDR1 as MNHNS and CDR2 as SASEGT. The J segment lost 0 bases and the V segment lost 1 base, leaving 6 bases of the junction unmatched. This CDR3 spans 17 amino acids. CDR3 in amino acids: CASSEGRGINSNQPQHF. CDR3 coding DNA: TGTGCCAGCAGTGAAGGCAGGGGGATAAATAGCAATCAGCCCCAGCATTTT.

This chain connects TRBV6-5 to TRBJ1-1, with TRBD1 as a possible D gene (5 bases). V lost 2 bases and J 2 bases, leaving 12 bases between the germline ends. The CDR3 extends over 15 amino acids. Germline assignment: CDR1 MNHEY and CDR2 SVGAGI. CDR3 protein: CASSYGRGINTEAFF. CDR3 sequence (DNA): TGTGCCAGCAGTTACGGGAGGGGAATTAACACTGAAGCTTTCTTT.

A single count supports this clone. The chain recombines TRBV19 with TRBJ1-4; possible D gene TRBD1, 5 bases. CDR1 LNHDA and CDR2 SQIVND come from the germline V gene (reference sequence). V lost 5 bases to trimming and J lost 7 bases, with 17 bases between them. CDR3 length: 15 amino acids. CDR3 residues: CASSLSGTAFEKLFF. CDR3 nucleotide sequence: TGTGCCAGTAGTCTTTCCGGGACGGCCTTTGAAAAACTGTTTTTT.

The rearrangement joins TRBV7-3 to TRBJ1-3, with 7 nucleotides matching TRBD1. The J segment lost 1 base and the V segment lost 5 bases, leaving 8 bases of the junction unmatched. The CDR3 runs 16 residues. Germline-derived CDR1 and CDR2 are SGHTA and FQGTGA. For the CDR3, the DNA is TGTGCCAGCAGCGACGGACAGGCCCTGTCTGGAAACACCATATATTTT. Translation gives CASSDGQALSGNTIYF.

V is TRBV19 and J is TRBJ1-5; TRBD1 aligns across 7 bases. J was trimmed by 2 bases and V by 3 bases; bases with no gene match: 7. The V gene's germline CDR1 is LNHDA and CDR2 SQIVND (reference sequence). This CDR3 spans 16 amino acids. CDR3 in amino acids: CASSILQGKGNQPQHF. The CDR3, as DNA: TGTGCCAGTAGTATTTTACAGGGGAAGGGCAATCAGCCCCAGCATTTT.

J is TRBJ1-6 and V is TRBV30; D is unclear. CDR1 is GTSNPN, CDR2 SVGIG, per germline (reference sequence). Trimming shortened V by 1 base and J by 7 bases, and 11 bases separated the two germline ends. The CDR3 length is 14 residues. The CDR3 reads CAWSGRGGNSPLHF. CDR3 sequence (DNA): TGTGCCTGGAGTGGTCGGGGAGGGAATTCACCCCTCCACTTT.

Written as DNA, the CDR3 is TGTGCCAGCTCACCCGGACAGGGCCCCTACGAGCAGTACTTC. Translated, it gives CASSPGQGPYEQYF. The V call is TRBV18, the J call TRBJ2-7; 8 nucleotides line up with TRBD1. The CDR3 is made up of 14 amino acids. Trimming removed 3 bases from V and 2 bases from J; junction bases left unmatched: 3. CDR1 is KGHSH, CDR2 LQKENI, per germline.

This rearrangement joins TRBV7-2 to TRBJ1-1; 10 positions agree with TRBD1. V shed 5 bases, J shed 5 bases, and the junction held 8 bases outside the gene matches. This CDR3 has 15 residues. The germline CDR1 and CDR2 sequences are SGHTA and FQGNSA. The CDR3 reads CASSRGQGPGTEAFF. In nucleotides, the CDR3 is TGTGCCAGCAGCCGGGGACAGGGGCCCGGAACTGAAGCTTTCTTT.

J is TRBJ1-1 and V is TRBV15, with unresolved D. The germline V gene encodes CDR1 LNHNV and CDR2 YYDKDF (reference sequence). Trimming cost V 5 bases and J 1 base, with 8 bases left between them. The CDR3 is 13 residues long. The CDR3 protein is CATSATRNTEAFF. As DNA, the CDR3 is TGTGCCACCAGCGCCACAAGGAACACTGAAGCTTTCTTT.

The chain carries TRBV27 and TRBJ1-3, with D hard to call. Germline V lookup: CDR1 MNHEY, CDR2 SMNVEV (reference sequence). This CDR3 spans 12 amino acids. The V end lost 5 bases, the J end lost 3 bases, and 5 bases lay between the germline ends. In DNA form, the CDR3 reads TGTGCCAGCAGTACCGGTGGAAACACCATATATTTT. Encoded protein: CASSTGGNTIYF.

The chain links TRBV21-1 to TRBJ2-7; TRBD1, as called in the table, went unchecked against the DNA. TRBV21-1 is a recognized pseudogene. The CDR3 is made up of 15 amino acids. The CDR3 DNA is TGTGCCAGCAGCAATCCCCTCTACAGGGGGAGGGAGCAGTACTTC. It encodes CASSNPLYRGREQYF.

The V and J genes are TRBV14 and TRBJ2-3; D call uncertain. With 1 base removed from V and 0 bases from J, the gap between germline ends came to 11 bases. The CDR3 is made up of 16 amino acids. The germline V gene has CDR1 SGHDN and CDR2 FVKESK. CDR3 residues: CASSQARTTSTDTQYF. The CDR3 DNA reads TGTGCCAGCAGCCAAGCTAGGACCACCAGCACAGATACGCAGTATTTT.

V is TRBV5-6 and J is TRBJ2-2; the D gene is possibly TRBD1 (6 bases). In germline, CDR1 is SGHDT, CDR2 YYEEEE. Trimming took 2 bases from V and 0 from J, leaving 11 bases between them. The CDR3 loop spans 16 amino acids. The CDR3 region is CASSLPGTPNTGELFF. CDR3 DNA: TGTGCCAGCAGCTTACCCGGGACACCGAACACCGGGGAGCTGTTTTTT.

This clone was seen once. The CDR3 sequence is CASSLPPPRDEQFF. For the CDR3, the DNA is TGTGCCAGCAGCTTACCTCCCCCGAGGGATGAGCAGTTCTTC. The rearrangement uses TRBV13 and TRBJ2-1; D might be TRBD2 (5 bases). In germline, CDR1 is PRHDT, CDR2 FYEKMQ (reference sequence). V gave up 2 bases and J gave up 8 bases, with 13 bases separating them. The CDR3 has 14 residues.

This clone came up a few times. V usage is TRBV9 and J usage is TRBJ1-1; 7 bases are shared with TRBD1. Germline CDR1 and CDR2: SGDLS and YYNGEE. V gave up 7 bases and J gave up 4 bases; unmatched junction bases: 13. The CDR3 is made up of 15 amino acids. The CDR3 nucleotides read TGTGCCAGCTCCCGACAGGGTCGGGTCTTCACTGAAGCTTTCTTT. This translates into CASSRQGRVFTEAFF.

The CDR3 here is CAINRDSSTDTQYF. CDR3 bases: TGTGCCATCAACCGGGACTCTAGCACAGATACGCAGTATTTT. The chain is built from TRBV10-3 and TRBJ2-3; tentative D call: TRBD2 (6 bases). This CDR3 contains 14 residues. Trimming cost V 7 bases and J 0 bases, with 11 bases left between them. Germline V gene lookup returns CDR1 ENHRY and CDR2 SYGVKD.

The chain combines TRBV6-5 with TRBJ2-6; D is ambiguous. The V end lost 5 bases, the J end lost 4 bases, and 6 bases lay between the germline ends. In germline, CDR1 is MNHEY, CDR2 SVGAGI. This CDR3 has 13 amino acids. The DNA of the CDR3 is TGTGCCAGCAGTCCCCAAGGGGCCAACGTCCTGACTTTC. It is translated as CASSPQGANVLTF.

CDR3 DNA: TGTGCCAGCAGGAGGGACTTGCAGGCAGGGGGCCTTTCACCCCTCCACTTT. Its protein product is CASRRDLQAGGLSPLHF. The chain uses TRBV5-4 and TRBJ1-6; 8 positions agree with TRBD1. This CDR3 contains 17 residues. J gave up 9 bases and V 5 bases, and 16 bases lay outside the gene matches. Germline loops: CDR1 SGHNT, CDR2 YYREEE (reference sequence).

The rearrangement links TRBV6-4 to TRBJ1-4; a possible D gene is TRBD1 (5 bases). The V gene's germline CDR1 is MRHNA and CDR2 SNTAGT. Trimming took 3 bases from V and 11 from J, leaving 19 bases between them. The CDR3 runs to 15 residues. CDR3 loop: CASSESSRADPKLFF. CDR3 DNA sequence: TGTGCCAGCAGTGAATCCTCCAGGGCTGATCCGAAACTGTTTTTT.

The V and J genes are TRBV19 and TRBJ2-1; TRBD1 aligns across 12 bases. CDR3 length equals 15 residues. Germline loops: CDR1 LNHDA, CDR2 SQIVND (reference sequence). J gave up 10 bases and V 4 bases, and 8 bases lay outside the gene matches. CDR3 sequence: CASSNPGQGAEEQFF. The CDR3 DNA reads TGTGCCAGTAGTAACCCGGGACAGGGGGCGGAGGAGCAGTTCTTC.

The rearrangement uses TRBV7-9 and TRBJ2-7, with D perhaps assigned TRBD1 or TRBD2 (6 bases each). CDR1 and CDR2 (germline): SEHNR, FQNEAQ (reference sequence). This CDR3 is 14 amino acids long. Trimming cost V 3 bases and J 5 bases, with 14 bases left between them. This CDR3 is CASSLGGGSNEQYF. The CDR3 DNA follows: TGTGCCAGCAGCTTGGGGGGCGGTAGCAACGAGCAGTACTTC. The full variable domain, rest sourced from reference TRBV7-9 and TRBJ2-7, is DTGVSQNPRHKITKRGQNVTFRCDPISEHNRLYWYRQTLGQGPEFLTYFQNEAQLEKSRLLSDRFSAERPKGSFSTLEIQRTEQGDSAMYLCASSLGGGSNEQYFGPGTRLTVT.

This clone has only one observation. The chain has TRBV6-1 and TRBJ1-6; 9 bases line up with TRBD1. Unmatched junction bases numbered 5, after V lost 5 bases and J lost 9 bases. Germline CDR1 MNHNS, CDR2 SASEGT. The CDR3 covers 14 residues. The CDR3 loop is CASSPGTGRSPLHF. The CDR3 region has the DNA TGTGCCAGCAGTCCCGGGACAGGGCGTTCACCCCTCCACTTT.

This clone was seen more than once but under ten times. This specimen includes other DNA sequences encoding the same CDR3. The chain employs TRBV7-2 and TRBJ1-3; no clear D gene. Between the trimmed V and J ends, which lost 1 base and 1 base, there was a span of 5 bases. This CDR3 is built from 14 residues. Germline CDR1 and CDR2: SGHTA and FQGNSA. The CDR3 loop reads CASSLGVSGNTIYF. CDR3 DNA sequence: TGTGCCAGCAGCTTAGGCGTTTCTGGAAACACCATATATTTT.

This chain joins TRBV25-1 and TRBJ1-5, with TRBD1 matching 12 bases. Germline trimming cut 5 bases from V and 6 bases from J; bases unmatched to any gene: 8. The CDR3 loop spans 16 amino acids. The germline gives CDR1 MGHDK, CDR2 SYGVNS. Here the CDR3 reads CASSPGTGGFSQPQHF. The CDR3 coding sequence is TGTGCCAGCAGTCCCGGGACAGGGGGCTTCAGTCAGCCCCAGCATTTT.

To note about this clone: At the DNA level, this CDR3 is encoded by other sequences in the same sample as well. This chain uses TRBV10-3 with TRBJ1-4, with D possibly being TRBD1 (5 bases). Per germline, CDR1 ENHRY and CDR2 SYGVKD. The CDR3 loop spans 12 amino acids. V lost 4 bases to trimming and J lost 8 bases, with 8 bases between them. The CDR3 DNA follows: TGTGCCATCAGTGCGCAGGGAGAAAAACTGTTTTTT. It encodes CAISAQGEKLFF.

The chain couples TRBV5-1 to TRBJ1-6, with a tentative D call TRBD1 (5 bases). Germline CDR1 and CDR2: SGHRS and YFSETQ. The CDR3 totals 17 residues. V dropped 0 bases and J dropped 6 bases, with 16 bases sitting between them. The CDR3 DNA reads TGCGCCAGCAGCTTGGAAGCCGGGGCAAGGGGTAATTCACCCCTCCACTTT. This translates into CASSLEAGARGNSPLHF.

V usage is TRBV18 and J usage is TRBJ1-1, with 9 bases aligning to TRBD1. J gave up 3 bases and V 3 bases, and 8 bases lay outside the gene matches. There are 16 residues in the CDR3. CDR1 is KGHSH and CDR2 is LQKENI in the germline V gene. The CDR3 loop reads CASSPLTGGWDTEAFF. DNA for the CDR3: TGTGCCAGCTCACCGCTAACAGGGGGCTGGGACACTGAAGCTTTCTTT.

J is TRBJ2-3 and V is TRBV7-2; D is perhaps TRBD1 or TRBD2 (7 bases each). The CDR3 extends over 17 amino acids. The V and J ends lost 1 base and 8 bases respectively, with 22 bases between them. The germline V gene encodes CDR1 SGHTA and CDR2 FQGNSA. As DNA, the CDR3 is TGTGCCAGCAGCTTAGAGGGGGCGGGGGCCAGCTCAGGTACGCAGTATTTT. This gives the protein CASSLEGAGASSGTQYF.